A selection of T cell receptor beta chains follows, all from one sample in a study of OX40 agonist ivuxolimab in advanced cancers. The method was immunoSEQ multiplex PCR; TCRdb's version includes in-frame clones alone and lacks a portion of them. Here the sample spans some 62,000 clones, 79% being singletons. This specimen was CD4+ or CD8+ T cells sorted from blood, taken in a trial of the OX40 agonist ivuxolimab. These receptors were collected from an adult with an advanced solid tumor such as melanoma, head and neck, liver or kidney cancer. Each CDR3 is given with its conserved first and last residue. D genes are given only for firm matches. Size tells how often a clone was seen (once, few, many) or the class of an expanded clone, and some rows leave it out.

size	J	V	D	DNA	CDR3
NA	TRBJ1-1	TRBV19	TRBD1	TGTGCCAGTAGTACGGACACAGGGGTGGTGGGCACTGAAGCTTTCTTT	CASSTDTGVVGTEAFF
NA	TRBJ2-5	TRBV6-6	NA	TGTGCCAGCAGGGGGGAAGAGACCCAGTACTTC	CASRGEETQYF
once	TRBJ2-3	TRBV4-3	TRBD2	TGCGCCAGCAGCCAAGATGCGACTAGCGGGGGACTCACAGATACGCAGTATTTT	CASSQDATSGGLTDTQYF
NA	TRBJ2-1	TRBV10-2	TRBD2	TGCGCCAGCACGAGACCACGGGAGGGCCCCTACAATGAGCAGTTCTTC	CASTRPREGPYNEQFF
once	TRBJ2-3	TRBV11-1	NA	TGTGCCAGCAGCCCTAGGTCTGATACGCAGTATTTT	CASSPRSDTQYF
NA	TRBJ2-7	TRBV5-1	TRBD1	TGCGCCAGCAGCTTCAATTTAGTGACAGGGCACTACGAGCAGTACTTC	CASSFNLVTGHYEQYF
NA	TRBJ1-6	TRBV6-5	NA	TGTGCCAGCAAGAGGTCTGGGACGACGGATTCACCCCTCCACTTT	CASKRSGTTDSPLHF
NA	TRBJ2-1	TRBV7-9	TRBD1	TGTGCCAGCAGCTCGACAGGGGGGTTCACCAATGAGCAGTTCTTC	CASSSTGGFTNEQFF
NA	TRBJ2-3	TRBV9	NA	TGTGCCAGCAGCGTAGAGGTGGTAGTCGCGGACACAGATACGCAGTATTTT	CASSVEVVVADTDTQYF
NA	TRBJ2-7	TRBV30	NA	TGTGCCTCCCGGGCGGATAAATACGAGCAGTACTTC	CASRADKYEQYF
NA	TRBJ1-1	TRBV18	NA	TGTGCCAGCTCACCGGAAATGGGACAACAGAACACTGAAGCTTTCTTT	CASSPEMGQQNTEAFF
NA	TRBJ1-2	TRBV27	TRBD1	TGTGCCAGCAGTTCTAGTGTGCAGGGGGCCTTTAATGGCTACACCTTC	CASSSSVQGAFNGYTF
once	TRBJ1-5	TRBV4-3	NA	TGCGCCAGCAGCCAAGGTGGGGGGCTTGAGCCCCAGCATTTT	CASSQGGGLEPQHF
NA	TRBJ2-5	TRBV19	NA	TGTGCCAGTAGACGCTCCAGGGACGCCCAAGAGACCCAGTACTTC	CASRRSRDAQETQYF
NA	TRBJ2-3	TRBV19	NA	TGTGCCAGTAGTGCACTAGCTATAGGCACAGATACGCAGTATTTT	CASSALAIGTDTQYF
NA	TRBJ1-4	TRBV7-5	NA	TGTGCCAGCAGCCCAACAGGGGCTGGGGGTGAAAAACTGTTTTTT	CASSPTGAGGEKLFF
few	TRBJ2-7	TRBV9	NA	TGTGCCAGCAGCGTATGGGTTCCCTACGAGCAGTACTTC	CASSVWVPYEQYF
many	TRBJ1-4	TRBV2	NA	TGTGCCAGCCTTGAGGGGAATGAAAAACTGTTTTTT	CASLEGNEKLFF
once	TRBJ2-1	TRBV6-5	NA	TGTGCCAGCAGTTACACGAGGGGGGACCCAATAAGGTTCTTC	CASSYTRGDPIRFF
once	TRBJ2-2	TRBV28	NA	TGTGCCAGCTTAAGCGGGGAGCTGTTTTTT	CASLSGELFF
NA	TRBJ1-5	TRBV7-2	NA	TGTGCCAGCAGCTTAGACCTTGGAGGTAATCAGCCCCAGCATTTT	CASSLDLGGNQPQHF
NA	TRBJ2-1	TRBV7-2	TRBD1	TGTGCCAGCAGCCCACGGACAGGCGGCCATGAGCAGTTCTTC	CASSPRTGGHEQFF
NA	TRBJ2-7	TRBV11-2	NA	TGTGCCAGCAGCGCCCAAGCAGGCGGTGGTGAGCAGTACTTC	CASSAQAGGGEQYF
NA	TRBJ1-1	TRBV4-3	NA	TGCGCCAGCAGCCAAGACGCAGGGGCATACACTGAAGCTTTCTTT	CASSQDAGAYTEAFF
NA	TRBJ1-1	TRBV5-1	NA	TGCGCCAGCAGCTTGGGAGGGGCGGGAGGGACCACTGAAGCTTTCTTT	CASSLGGAGGTTEAFF
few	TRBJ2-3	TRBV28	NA	TGTGCCAGCAGTTCGGCGGGCAGCACAGATACGCAGTATTTT	CASSSAGSTDTQYF
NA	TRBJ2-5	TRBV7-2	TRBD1	TGTGCCAGCAGCTTAGAAGGGACAGGGAGGTCAGAGACCCAGTACTTC	CASSLEGTGRSETQYF
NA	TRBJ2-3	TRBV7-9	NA	TGTGCCAGCAGTTCCCTAGCAGATACGCAGTATTTT	CASSSLADTQYF
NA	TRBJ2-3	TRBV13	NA	TGTGCCAGCAGCTCCCTCACAGATACGCAGTATTTT	CASSSLTDTQYF
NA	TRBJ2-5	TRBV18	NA	TGTGCCAGCTCACCCAGGCAGGGAAGCCAAGAGACCCAGTACTTC	CASSPRQGSQETQYF
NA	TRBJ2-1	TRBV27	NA	TGTGCCAGCAGCATCCGGGGTTTACTAGACTCCTACAATGAGCAGTTCTTC	CASSIRGLLDSYNEQFF
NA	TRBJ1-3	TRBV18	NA	TGTGCCAGCTCCCCGGATAACACCATATATTTT	CASSPDNTIYF
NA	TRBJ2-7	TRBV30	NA	TGTGCCTGGAGTGTTCCAGGAGCCCGCTACGAGCAGTACTTC	CAWSVPGARYEQYF
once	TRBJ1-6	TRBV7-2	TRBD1	TGTGCCAGCAGCCCACCGGGACAGAATTCACCCCTCCACTTT	CASSPPGQNSPLHF
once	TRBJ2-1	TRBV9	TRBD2	TGTGCCAGCAGCGGACTGACTAGCGGGAGCTACAATGAGCAGTTCTTC	CASSGLTSGSYNEQFF
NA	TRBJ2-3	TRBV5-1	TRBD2	TGCGCCAGCAGCTTTAGCGGGAGTGCAGATACGCAGTATTTT	CASSFSGSADTQYF
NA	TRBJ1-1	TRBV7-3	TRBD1	TGTGCCAGCAGCCCACAGGGGTTGAACACTGAAGCTTTCTTT	CASSPQGLNTEAFF
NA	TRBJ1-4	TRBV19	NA	TGTGCCAGTGTTAAAGGCAGGGAAAAACTGTTTTTT	CASVKGREKLFF
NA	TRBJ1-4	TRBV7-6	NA	TGTGCCAGCAAGGGAATCGCTAATGAAAAACTGTTTTTT	CASKGIANEKLFF
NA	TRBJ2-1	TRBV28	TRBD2	TGTGCCAGCTGTGCCGGGACTAGTAACGATGAGCAGTTCTTC	CASCAGTSNDEQFF
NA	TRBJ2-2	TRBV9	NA	TGTGCCAGCAGCTTCACCTGGGTAAACACCGGGGAGCTGTTTTTT	CASSFTWVNTGELFF
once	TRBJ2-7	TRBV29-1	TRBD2	TGCAGCGTTGAGGGACTAGCGGGGGAGCAGTACTTC	CSVEGLAGEQYF
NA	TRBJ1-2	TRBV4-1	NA	TGCGCCAGCAGCCCGGGACGGACTAACTATGGCTACACCTTC	CASSPGRTNYGYTF
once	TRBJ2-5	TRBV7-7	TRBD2	TGTGCCAGCAGCGTAATGGGGGGGACGGGAGAGACCCAGTACTTC	CASSVMGGTGETQYF
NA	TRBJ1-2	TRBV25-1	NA	TGTGCCAGCAGCCTTCGACAAGGCTATGGCTACACCTTC	CASSLRQGYGYTF
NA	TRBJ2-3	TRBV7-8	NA	TGTGCCAGCAGCCCAGAGAGGACAGATACGCAGTATTTT	CASSPERTDTQYF
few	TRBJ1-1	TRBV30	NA	TGTGCCTTTTCCCCGGGCACTGAAGCTTTCTTT	CAFSPGTEAFF
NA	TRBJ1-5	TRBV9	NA	TGTGCCAGCAGCGTAGAGCTCCAGGGCTTGGGCGGCAATCAGCCCCAGCATTTT	CASSVELQGLGGNQPQHF
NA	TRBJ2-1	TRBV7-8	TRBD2	TGTGCCAGCAGCTTTCTTAGCGGGGCGAACTACAATGAGCAGTTCTTC	CASSFLSGANYNEQFF
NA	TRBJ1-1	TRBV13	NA	TGTGCCAGCAGCTCCCGGGAGACCCTTGAAGCTTTCTTT	CASSSRETLEAFF